This TCR beta chain was sequenced during a study of CD8 T cell repertoires and HIV-1 epitope variants. CDR3 length: 14 amino acids. Germline CDR1 reads SGHTA; CDR2 reads FQGNSA. The V and J ends lost 5 bases and 1 base respectively, with 12 bases between them. About this clone: Its matching antigen is unknown.

TCRdb's copy holds only in-frame clones and misses some; the assay was immunoSEQ multiplex PCR. The table shows thousands of clones, with 55% to 70% occurring only once. The J gene is TRBJ2-7, the V gene TRBV7-2; possible D gene TRBD1, 5 bases. Sample: cultured CD8+ T cells derived from PBMCs. This sequence was found in a male donor with HIV. In DNA form, the CDR3 reads TGTGCCAGCAGCCCGAGACAGCCTTCCTACGAGCAGTACTTC. Translated: CASSPRQPSYEQYF.